This T cell receptor beta chain was found in a study of siplizumab effects on memory and regulatory T cells (dated by TCRdb to about 2019). Turning to the overall study: The study looked at the effect of siplizumab, an anti-CD2 antibody, on alloreactive T-cell subsets in allogeneic mixed lymphocyte reactions made from human PBMCs. Summary of the overall study and its limitations: Among mappable alloreactive CD4+ clones, the Treg-derived fraction averaged approximately 63% with siplizumab versus about 27% in control reactions. No functional confirmation was obtained for the suppressive function of proliferating Tregs from siplizumab cultures. Sequences below about 10^-5 frequency were poorly captured, so only a minor fraction of alloreactive clones could be mapped to unstimulated subsets. For roughly 75-95% of proliferating CD4+ or CD8+ clones, no naive or memory phenotype could be assigned. Unstimulated naive T cells appeared to be more diverse than memory T cells, and naive cells seemed to make a substantial contribution to the alloresponse. The cumulative frequency of alloreactive sequences traceable to unstimulated CD4+ memory T cells was significantly reduced by siplizumab.

To prepare the library, the immunoSEQ multiplex PCR assay was applied. The deep sequencing platform assayed roughly 10^5 TCR templates per sample. Genomic DNA extracted from sorted T cells was the material used for TCRbeta CDR3 sequencing. On the study's bioinformatics: Clonal analysis of TCRbeta CDR3 data was done in the R programming language. Alloreactive CD4+ and CD8+ clones were defined by comparing unstimulated samples with post-reaction CFSE-low samples. Alloreactive CD4+ clones were assigned to regulatory or non-regulatory origin by matching sequences to sorted unstimulated Treg and non-Treg repertoires. The source is immuneACCESS, and TCRdb retained only in-frame sequences with V and J called. Part of the clones is not carried over; for the studies checked, unresolved V genes explain less than half of this, and the remainder is unexplained. V, J and clone size were drawn from that table, and D and trimming were deduced from the DNA. The table for this sample lists around 100,000 clones; more than 85% of them were counted only once. The biggest ten clones account for 0.14% to 0.15% of the sample.

Sorted unstimulated T cells, along with proliferating T cells recovered from mixed lymphocyte reactions, underwent TCRbeta CDR3 sequencing. Fresh whole blood from around 11 HLA-typed healthy donors was used to isolate PBMCs. V trim: 2 bases; J trim: 0 bases; unmatched bases: 11. From cysteine to phenylalanine, the CDR3 is 18 amino acids long. Only the CDR3 portion is preserved as DNA: 54 bases, with reading frame beginning at the first base. For CDR1 and CDR2, the germline V gene (reference sequence) lists MNHEY and SMNVEV. In regard to this clone: Its target antigen remains unknown. Base qualities were left out, and no much larger clone turns up one base away.

The V and J segments used are TRBV27 and TRBJ2-7, with 9 bases aligning to TRBD2. Material: CD4+ T cells sorted from blood. This receptor was taken from a human donor in good health. The nucleotides are TGTGCCAGCAGTTTAGACTCCAGCGGGGGGCCTAGCTCCTACGAGCAGTACTTC. It codes for CASSLDSSGGPSSYEQYF.